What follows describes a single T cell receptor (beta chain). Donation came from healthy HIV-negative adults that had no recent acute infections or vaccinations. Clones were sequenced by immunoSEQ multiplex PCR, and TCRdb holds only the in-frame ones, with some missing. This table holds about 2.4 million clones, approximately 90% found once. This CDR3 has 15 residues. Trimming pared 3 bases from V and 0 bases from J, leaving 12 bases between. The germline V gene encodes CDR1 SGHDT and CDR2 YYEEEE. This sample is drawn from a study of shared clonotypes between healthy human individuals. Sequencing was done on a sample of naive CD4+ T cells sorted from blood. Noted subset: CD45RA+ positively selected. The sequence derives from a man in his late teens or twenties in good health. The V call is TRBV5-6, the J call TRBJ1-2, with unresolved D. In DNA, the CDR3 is TGTGCCAGCAGCTCCTTGACGCTCTCTAACTATGGCTACACCTTC. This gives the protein CASSSLTLSNYGYTF.